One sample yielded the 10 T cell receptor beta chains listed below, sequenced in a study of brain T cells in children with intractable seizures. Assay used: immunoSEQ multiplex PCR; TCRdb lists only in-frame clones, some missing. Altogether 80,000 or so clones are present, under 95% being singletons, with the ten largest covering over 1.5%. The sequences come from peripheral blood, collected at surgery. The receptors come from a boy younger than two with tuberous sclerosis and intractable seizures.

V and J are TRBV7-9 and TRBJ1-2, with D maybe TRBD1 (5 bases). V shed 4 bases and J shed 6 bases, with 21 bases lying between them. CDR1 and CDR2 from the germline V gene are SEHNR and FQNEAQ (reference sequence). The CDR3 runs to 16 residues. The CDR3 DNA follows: TGTGCCAGCAGCTCAGACCCGGGACCGGTGGTCAATGGCTACACCTTC. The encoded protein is CASSSDPGPVVNGYTF.

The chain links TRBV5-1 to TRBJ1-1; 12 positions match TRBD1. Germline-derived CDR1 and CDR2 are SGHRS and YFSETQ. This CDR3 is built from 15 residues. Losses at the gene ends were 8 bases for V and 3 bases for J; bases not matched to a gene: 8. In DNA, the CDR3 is TGCGCCAGTACCGGGACAGGGGGCAGAGACACTGAAGCTTTCTTT. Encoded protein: CASTGTGGRDTEAFF.

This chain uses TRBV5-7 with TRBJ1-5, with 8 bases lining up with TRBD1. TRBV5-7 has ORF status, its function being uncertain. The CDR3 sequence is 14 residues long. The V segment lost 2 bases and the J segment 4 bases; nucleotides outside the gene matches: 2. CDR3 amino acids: CASSFQGANQPQHF. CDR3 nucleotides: TGTGCCAGCAGCTTTCAGGGGGCTAATCAGCCCCAGCATTTT.

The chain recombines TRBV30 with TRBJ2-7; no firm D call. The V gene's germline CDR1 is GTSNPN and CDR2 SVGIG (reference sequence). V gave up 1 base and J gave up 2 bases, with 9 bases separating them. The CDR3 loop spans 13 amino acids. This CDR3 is CAWSDQNAYEQYF. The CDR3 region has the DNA TGTGCCTGGAGTGATCAGAACGCCTACGAGCAGTACTTC.

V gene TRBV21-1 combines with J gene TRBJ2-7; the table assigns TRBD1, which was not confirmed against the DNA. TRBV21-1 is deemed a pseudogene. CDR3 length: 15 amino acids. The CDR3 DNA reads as TGTGCCAGCAGCCTTCCAACAGGTGTCGAGTACGAGCAGTACTTC. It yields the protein CASSLPTGVEYEQYF.

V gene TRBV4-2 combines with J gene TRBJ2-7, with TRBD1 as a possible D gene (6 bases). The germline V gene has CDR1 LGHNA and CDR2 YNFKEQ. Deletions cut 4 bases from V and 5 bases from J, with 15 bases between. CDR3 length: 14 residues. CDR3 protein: CASSPPGHPDEQYF. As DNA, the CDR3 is TGTGCCAGCAGCCCCCCGGGACACCCGGACGAGCAGTACTTC.

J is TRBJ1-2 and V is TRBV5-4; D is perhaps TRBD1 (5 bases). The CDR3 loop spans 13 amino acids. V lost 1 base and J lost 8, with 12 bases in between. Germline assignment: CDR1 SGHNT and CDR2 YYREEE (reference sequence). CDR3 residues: CASSLNWGNGYTF. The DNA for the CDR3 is TGTGCCAGCAGCTTGAATTGGGGGAACGGCTACACCTTC.

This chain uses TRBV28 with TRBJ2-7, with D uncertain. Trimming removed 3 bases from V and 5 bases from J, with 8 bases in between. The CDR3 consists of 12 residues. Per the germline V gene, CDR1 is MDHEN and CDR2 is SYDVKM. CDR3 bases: TGTGCCAGCAGTTTGGGAACAGACGAGCAGTACTTC. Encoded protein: CASSLGTDEQYF.

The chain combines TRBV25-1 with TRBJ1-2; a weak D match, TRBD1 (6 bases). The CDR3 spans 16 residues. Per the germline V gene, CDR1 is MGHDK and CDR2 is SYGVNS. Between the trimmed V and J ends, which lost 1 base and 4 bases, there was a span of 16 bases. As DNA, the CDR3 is TGTGCCAGCAGTGAATCCCTTCTCGGGGGGCTCTATGGCTACACCTTC. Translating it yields CASSESLLGGLYGYTF.

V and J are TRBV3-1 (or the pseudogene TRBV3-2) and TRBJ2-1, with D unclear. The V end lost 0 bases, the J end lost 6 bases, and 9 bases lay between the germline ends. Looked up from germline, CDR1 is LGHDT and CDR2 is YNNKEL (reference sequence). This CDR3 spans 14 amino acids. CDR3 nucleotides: TGTGCCAGCAGCCAAGACGTTCTCGGCAATGAGCAGTTCTTC. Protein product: CASSQDVLGNEQFF.